This T cell receptor beta chain was recorded in a study of cytomegalovirus exposure and HLA in healthy donors. Study results and caveats: Many donors carried some public TCRs, although rarity characterized most TCR sequences.

This clone was seen only once. Its antigen is not identified. Primers included in the PCR were 60 Vbeta and 13 Jbeta primers. Libraries were prepared by immunoSEQ multiplex PCR; TCRdb keeps only in-frame clonotypes and omits some of them. The sample yields tens of thousands of clones, roughly 70% seen once. This CDR3 has 16 residues. Germline CDR1 SGHRS, CDR2 YFSETQ. Trimming removed 3 bases from V and 5 bases from J; junction bases left unmatched: 8. This receptor was identified in a man in his fifties or sixties in good health and CMV-seronegative. This sequence joins TRBV5-1 and TRBJ2-5; 12 bases map to TRBD1. The sequenced material came from PBMCs. CDR3 sequence reads: CASSYGDRGRGETQYF. The CDR3 DNA reads as TGCGCCAGCAGCTACGGGGACAGGGGGCGCGGGGAGACCCAGTACTTC.